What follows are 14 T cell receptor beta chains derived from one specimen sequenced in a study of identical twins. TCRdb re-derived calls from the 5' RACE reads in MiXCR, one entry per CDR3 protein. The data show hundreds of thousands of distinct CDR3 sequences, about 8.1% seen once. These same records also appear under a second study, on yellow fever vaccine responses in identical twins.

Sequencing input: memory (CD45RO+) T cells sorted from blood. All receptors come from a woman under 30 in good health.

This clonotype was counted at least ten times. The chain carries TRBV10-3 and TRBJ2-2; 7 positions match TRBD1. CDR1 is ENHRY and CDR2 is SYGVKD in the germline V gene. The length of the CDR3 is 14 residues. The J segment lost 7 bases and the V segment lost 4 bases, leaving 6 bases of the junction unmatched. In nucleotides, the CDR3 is TGTGCCATCAGTGTACAACAGGGGAACGGGGAGCTGTTTTTT. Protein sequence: CAISVQQGNGELFF.

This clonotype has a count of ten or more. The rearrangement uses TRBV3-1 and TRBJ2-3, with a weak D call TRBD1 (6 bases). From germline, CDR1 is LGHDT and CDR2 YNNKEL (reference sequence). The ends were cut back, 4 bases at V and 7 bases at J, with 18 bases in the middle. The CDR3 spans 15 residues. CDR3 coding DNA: TGTGCCAGCAGCCCCCGGGACACGGGCACGAATACGCAGTATTTT. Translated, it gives CASSPRDTGTNTQYF.

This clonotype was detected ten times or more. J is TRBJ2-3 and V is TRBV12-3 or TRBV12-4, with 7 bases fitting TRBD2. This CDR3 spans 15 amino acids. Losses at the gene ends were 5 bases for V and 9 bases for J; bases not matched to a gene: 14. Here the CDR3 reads CASSHLDGLGGTQYF. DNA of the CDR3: TGTGCCAGCAGTCACCTGGACGGACTGGGGGGGACGCAGTATTTT.

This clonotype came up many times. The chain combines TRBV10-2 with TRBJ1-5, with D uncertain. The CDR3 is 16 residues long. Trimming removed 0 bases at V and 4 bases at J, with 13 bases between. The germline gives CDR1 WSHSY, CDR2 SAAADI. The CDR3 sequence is CASSESLRVPNQPQHF. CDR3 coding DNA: TGCGCCAGCAGTGAGTCTTTGCGGGTACCGAATCAGCCCCAGCATTTT.

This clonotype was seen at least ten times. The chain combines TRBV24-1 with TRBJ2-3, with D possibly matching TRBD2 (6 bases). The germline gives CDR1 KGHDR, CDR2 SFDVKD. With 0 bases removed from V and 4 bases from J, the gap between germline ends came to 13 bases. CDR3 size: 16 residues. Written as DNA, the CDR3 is TGTGCCACCAGTGATTTGGACCGGGAGAGGGCAGATACGCAGTATTTT. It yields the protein CATSDLDRERADTQYF.

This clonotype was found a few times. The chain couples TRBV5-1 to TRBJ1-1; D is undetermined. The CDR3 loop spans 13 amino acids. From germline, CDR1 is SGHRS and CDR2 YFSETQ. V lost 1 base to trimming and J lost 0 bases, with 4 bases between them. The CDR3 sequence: CASSLWVNTEAFF. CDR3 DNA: TGCGCCAGCAGCTTGTGGGTGAACACTGAAGCTTTCTTT.

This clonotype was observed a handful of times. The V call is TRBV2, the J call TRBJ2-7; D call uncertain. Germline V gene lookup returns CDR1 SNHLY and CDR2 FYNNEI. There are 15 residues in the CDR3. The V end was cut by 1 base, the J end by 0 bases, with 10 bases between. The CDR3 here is CASSEVSRSSYEQYF. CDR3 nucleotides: TGTGCCAGCAGTGAAGTGAGCAGGAGCTCCTACGAGCAGTACTTC.

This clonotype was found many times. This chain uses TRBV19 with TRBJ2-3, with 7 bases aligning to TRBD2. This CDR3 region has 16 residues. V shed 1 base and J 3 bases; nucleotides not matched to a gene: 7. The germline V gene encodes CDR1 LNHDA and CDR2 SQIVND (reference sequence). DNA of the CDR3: TGTGCCAGTAGTATAGTCCCAGCGGGAATAACAGATACGCAGTATTTT. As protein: CASSIVPAGITDTQYF. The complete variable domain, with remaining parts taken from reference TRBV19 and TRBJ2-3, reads DGGITQSPKYLFRKEGQNVTLSCEQNLNHDAMYWYRQDPGQGLRLIYYSQIVNDFQKGDIAEGYSVSREKKESFPLTVTSAQKNPTAFYLCASSIVPAGITDTQYFGPGTRLTVL.

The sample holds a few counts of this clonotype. CDR3 region: CASSWGSERTQYF. In DNA, the CDR3 is TGTGCCAGCAGCTGGGGCAGTGAGAGGACCCAGTACTTC. The chain links TRBV5-6 to TRBJ2-5; weak D call: TRBD1 (5 bases). This CDR3 comprises 13 residues. The germline V and J ends were trimmed by 3 bases and 7 bases, with 13 bases remaining between them. Germline CDR1 and CDR2: SGHDT and YYEEEE.

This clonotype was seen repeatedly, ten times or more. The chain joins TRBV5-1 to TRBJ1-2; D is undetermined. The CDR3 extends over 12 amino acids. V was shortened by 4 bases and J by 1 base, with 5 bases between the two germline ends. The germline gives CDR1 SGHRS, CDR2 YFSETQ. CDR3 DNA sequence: TGCGCCAGCAGCGGAAATAACTATGGCTACACCTTC. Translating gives CASSGNNYGYTF.

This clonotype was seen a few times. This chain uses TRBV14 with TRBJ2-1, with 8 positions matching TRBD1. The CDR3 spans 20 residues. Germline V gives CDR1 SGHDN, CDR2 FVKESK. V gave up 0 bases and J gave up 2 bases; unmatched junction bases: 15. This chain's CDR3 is CASSQDRTGYEAYTYNEQFF. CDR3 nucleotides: TGTGCCAGCAGCCAAGATCGGACAGGGTATGAGGCCTACACCTACAATGAGCAGTTCTTC. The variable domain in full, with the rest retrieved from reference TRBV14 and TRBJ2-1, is EAGVTQFPSHSVIEKGQTVTLRCDPISGHDNLYWYRRVMGKEIKFLLHFVKESKQDESGMPNNRFLAERTGGTYSTLKVQPAELEDSGVYFCASSQDRTGYEAYTYNEQFFGPGTRLTVL.

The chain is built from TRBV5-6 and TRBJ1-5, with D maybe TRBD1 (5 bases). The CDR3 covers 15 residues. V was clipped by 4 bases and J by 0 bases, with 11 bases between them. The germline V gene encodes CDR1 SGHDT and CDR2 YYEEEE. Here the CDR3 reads CASSARGYSNQPQHF. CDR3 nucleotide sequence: TGTGCCAGCAGCGCCCGGGGCTATAGCAATCAGCCCCAGCATTTT.

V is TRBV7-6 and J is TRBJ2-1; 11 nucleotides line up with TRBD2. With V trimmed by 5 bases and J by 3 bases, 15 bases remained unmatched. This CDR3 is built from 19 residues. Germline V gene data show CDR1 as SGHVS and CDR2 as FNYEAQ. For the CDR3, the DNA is TGTGCCAGCAGCCGATTACCTTTAGCGGGGGGGGTTTTCTACAATGAGCAGTTCTTC. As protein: CASSRLPLAGGVFYNEQFF.

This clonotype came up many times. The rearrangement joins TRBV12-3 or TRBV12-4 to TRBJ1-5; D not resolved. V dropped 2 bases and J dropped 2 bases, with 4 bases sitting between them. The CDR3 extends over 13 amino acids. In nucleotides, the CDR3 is TGTGCCAGCAGTTTACGGGGCAATCAGCCCCAGCATTTT. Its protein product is CASSLRGNQPQHF.